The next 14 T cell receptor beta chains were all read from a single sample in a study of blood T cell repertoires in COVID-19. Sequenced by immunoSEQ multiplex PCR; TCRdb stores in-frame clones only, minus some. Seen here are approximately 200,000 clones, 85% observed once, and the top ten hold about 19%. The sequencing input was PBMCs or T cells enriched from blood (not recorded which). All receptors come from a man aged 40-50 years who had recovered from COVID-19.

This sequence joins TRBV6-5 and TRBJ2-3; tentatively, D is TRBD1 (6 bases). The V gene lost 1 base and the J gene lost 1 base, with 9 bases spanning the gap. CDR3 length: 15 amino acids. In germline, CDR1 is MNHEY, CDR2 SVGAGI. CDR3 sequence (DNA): TGTGCCAGCAGTTACTTCGGACAGCGCACAGATACGCAGTATTTT. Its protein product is CASSYFGQRTDTQYF.

In DNA form, the CDR3 reads TGTGCCAGCAGCGTGGGACAGGGGGCTGGATTGGGAAAACTGTTTTTT. Translated, it gives CASSVGQGAGLGKLFF. The genes are TRBV5-5 and TRBJ1-4; TRBD1 agrees at 12 bases. Germline V gene sequence: CDR1 SGHKS, CDR2 YYEKEE (reference sequence). V shed 4 bases, J shed 10 bases, and the junction held 11 bases outside the gene matches. The CDR3 is 16 residues long.

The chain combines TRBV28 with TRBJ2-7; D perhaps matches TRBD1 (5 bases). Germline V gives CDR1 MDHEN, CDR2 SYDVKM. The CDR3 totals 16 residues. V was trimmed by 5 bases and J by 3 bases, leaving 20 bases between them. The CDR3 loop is CASSLRLMQGSYEQYF. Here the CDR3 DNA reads TGTGCCAGCAGTCTCCGCCTGATGCAGGGAAGCTACGAGCAGTACTTC.

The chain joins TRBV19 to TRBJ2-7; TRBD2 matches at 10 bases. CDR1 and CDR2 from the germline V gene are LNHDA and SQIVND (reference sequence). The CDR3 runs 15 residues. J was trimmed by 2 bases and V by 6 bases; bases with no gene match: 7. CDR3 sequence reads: CASRGLAPLPYEQYF. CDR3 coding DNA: TGTGCCAGTAGGGGACTAGCGCCGCTTCCCTACGAGCAGTACTTC.

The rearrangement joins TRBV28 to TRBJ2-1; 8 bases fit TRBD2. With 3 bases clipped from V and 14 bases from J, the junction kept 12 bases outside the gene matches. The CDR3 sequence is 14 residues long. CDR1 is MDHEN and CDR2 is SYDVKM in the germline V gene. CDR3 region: CASSFRSSGPGKFF. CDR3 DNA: TGTGCCAGCAGTTTTCGGTCTAGCGGGCCGGGGAAGTTCTTC.

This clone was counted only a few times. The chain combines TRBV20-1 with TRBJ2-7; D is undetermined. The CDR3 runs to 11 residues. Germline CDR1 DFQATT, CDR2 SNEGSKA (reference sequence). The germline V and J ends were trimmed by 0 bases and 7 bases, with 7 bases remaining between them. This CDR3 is CSARDGPEQYF. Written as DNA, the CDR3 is TGCAGTGCTAGAGATGGGCCAGAGCAGTACTTC.

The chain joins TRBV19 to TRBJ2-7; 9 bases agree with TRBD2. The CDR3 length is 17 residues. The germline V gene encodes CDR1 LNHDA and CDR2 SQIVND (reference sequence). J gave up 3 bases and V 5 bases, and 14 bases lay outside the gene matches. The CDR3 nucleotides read TGTGCCAGTAGTTCGGGGATAGAGCGGGAGGATAACTACGAGCAGTACTTC. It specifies CASSSGIEREDNYEQYF.

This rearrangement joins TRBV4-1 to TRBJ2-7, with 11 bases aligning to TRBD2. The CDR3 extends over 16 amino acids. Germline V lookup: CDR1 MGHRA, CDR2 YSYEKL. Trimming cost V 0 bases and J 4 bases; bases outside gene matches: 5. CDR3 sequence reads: CASSQDFSGRGYEQYF. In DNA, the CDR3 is TGCGCCAGCAGCCAAGACTTTAGCGGGAGGGGGTACGAGCAGTACTTC.

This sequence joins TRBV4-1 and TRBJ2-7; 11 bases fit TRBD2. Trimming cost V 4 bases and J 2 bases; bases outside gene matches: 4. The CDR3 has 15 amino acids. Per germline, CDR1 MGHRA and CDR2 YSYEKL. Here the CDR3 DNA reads TGCGCCAGCAGCCCCGGGACTAGCGGTACCTACGAGCAGTACTTC. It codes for CASSPGTSGTYEQYF.

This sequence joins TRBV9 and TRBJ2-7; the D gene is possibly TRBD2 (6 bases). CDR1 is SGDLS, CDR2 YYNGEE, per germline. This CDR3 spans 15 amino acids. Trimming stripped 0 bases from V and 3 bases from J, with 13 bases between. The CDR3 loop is CASSVGQRADYEQYF. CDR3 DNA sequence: TGTGCCAGCAGCGTAGGCCAGCGGGCAGACTACGAGCAGTACTTC.

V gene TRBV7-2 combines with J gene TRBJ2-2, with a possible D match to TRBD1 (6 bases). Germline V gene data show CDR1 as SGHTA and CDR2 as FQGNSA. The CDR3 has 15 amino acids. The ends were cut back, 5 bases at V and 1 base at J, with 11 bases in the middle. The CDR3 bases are TGTGCCAGCAGCCTTTTACAGGGGAACACCGGGGAGCTGTTTTTT. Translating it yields CASSLLQGNTGELFF. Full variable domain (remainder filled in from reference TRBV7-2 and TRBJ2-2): GAGVSQSPSNKVTEKGKDVELRCDPISGHTALYWYRQSLGQGLEFLIYFQGNSAPDKSGLPSDRFSAERTGGSVSTLTIQRTQQEDSAVYLCASSLLQGNTGELFFGEGSRLTVL.

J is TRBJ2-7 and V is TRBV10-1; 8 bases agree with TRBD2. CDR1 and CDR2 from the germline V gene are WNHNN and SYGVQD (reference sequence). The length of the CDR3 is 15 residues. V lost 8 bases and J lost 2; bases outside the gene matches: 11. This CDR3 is CASLEGSGTPYEQYF. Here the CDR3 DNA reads TGCGCCAGCTTGGAGGGTAGCGGGACCCCCTACGAGCAGTACTTC.

The CDR3 sequence is CASSSRIMIAGARNEQFF. For the CDR3, the DNA is TGCGCCAGCAGCTCCCGAATAATGATAGCGGGAGCACGAAATGAGCAGTTCTTC. V and J are TRBV5-1 and TRBJ2-1; TRBD2 aligns across 9 bases. CDR1 is SGHRS, CDR2 YFSETQ, per germline. CDR3 length equals 18 residues. V was clipped by 3 bases and J by 7 bases; unmatched bases: 17.

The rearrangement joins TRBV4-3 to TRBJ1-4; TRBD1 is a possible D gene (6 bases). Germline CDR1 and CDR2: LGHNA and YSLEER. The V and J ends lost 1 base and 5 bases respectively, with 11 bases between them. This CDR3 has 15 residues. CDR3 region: CASSQGDRRNEKLFF. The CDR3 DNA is TGCGCCAGCAGCCAAGGCGACAGGAGGAATGAAAAACTGTTTTTT.